This is a list of T cell receptor beta chains from one sample in a study of cytomegalovirus exposure and HLA in healthy donors. Sequenced by immunoSEQ multiplex PCR; TCRdb stores in-frame clones only, minus some. The sample has about 180,000 clones, about 78% seen once. Material for sequencing was PBMCs. The receptors stem from a man aged 60 to 69 in good health and CMV-seronegative. The CDR3 runs from the conserved cysteine through the conserved F or W. The D gene is left open where the match is weak. Where a row states a size, it is once, few, many or the class of an expanded clone; other rows omit it.

TRBJ1-1 | TRBV10-3 | NA | NA | TGTGCCATCAGTGAATACGGGGTCGCGAACACTGAAGCTTTCTTT | CAISEYGVANTEAFF
TRBJ2-2 | TRBV2 | few | TRBD1 | TGTGCCAGCAGTGCGAGGAGAGGACAGGCGAACACCGGGGAGCTGTTTTTT | CASSARRGQANTGELFF
TRBJ2-3 | TRBV18 | NA | TRBD2 | TGTGCCAGCTCACCGAGGACTAGCGGGGTTCCTGGGCGGGCAGATACGCAGTATTTT | CASSPRTSGVPGRADTQYF
TRBJ1-3 | TRBV30 | NA | NA | TGTGCCTGGACCCCGTCGGGGGAAAACACCATATATTTT | CAWTPSGENTIYF
TRBJ2-7 | TRBV5-1 | few | TRBD1 | TGCGCCAGCAGCTACCGGGACAGGGTTTTCTACGAGCAGTACTTC | CASSYRDRVFYEQYF
TRBJ1-3 | TRBV29-1 | NA | NA | TGCAGCGTTGAACTCGGAAACACCATATATTTT | CSVELGNTIYF
TRBJ1-2 | TRBV19 | NA | TRBD1 | TGTGCCAGTAGTTCGGGACAGGGCTATGGCTACACCTTC | CASSSGQGYGYTF
TRBJ2-5 | TRBV7-2 | NA | NA | TGTGCCAGCAGCTTCGACAGCCAAGAGACCCAGTACTTC | CASSFDSQETQYF
TRBJ1-2 | TRBV19 | NA | TRBD1 | TGTGCCAGTAGTATGACAGGGGGCTCGTATGGCTACACCTTC | CASSMTGGSYGYTF
TRBJ1-4 | TRBV27 | NA | NA | TGTGCCAGCAGTTCCAGGGTCGGTGAAAAACTGTTTTTT | CASSSRVGEKLFF
TRBJ2-7 | TRBV4-3 | NA | TRBD1 | TGCGCCAGCAGCCAAGATCCTCCTCTGGGGACAGGACAAGCCTACGAGCAGTACTTC | CASSQDPPLGTGQAYEQYF
TRBJ2-3 | TRBV28 | NA | NA | TGTGCCAGCAGTTCCGCAGGGTCCGGCACAGATACGCAGTATTTT | CASSSAGSGTDTQYF
TRBJ2-7 | TRBV11-3 | few | NA | TGTGCCAGCAGCCTCCTTGAGGGCGAGCAGTACTTC | CASSLLEGEQYF
TRBJ2-5 | TRBV7-6 | NA | TRBD2 | TGTGCCACCGGGCGGGAGAGGGAGACCCAGTACTTC | CATGRERETQYF
TRBJ2-5 | TRBV18 | once | TRBD1 | TGTGCCAGCTCACCAGGGCTACAGGGGCTCCGGCAAGAGGCCCAGTACTTC | CASSPGLQGLRQEAQYF
TRBJ1-1 | TRBV11-1 | NA | NA | TGTGCCAGCAGCCTTGCAGGAGGGAGTGAAGCTTTCTTT | CASSLAGGSEAFF
TRBJ2-3 | TRBV6-6 | few | NA | TGTGCCAGCAGTTACGGGGCTTCTGGCGCAGATACGCAGTATTTT | CASSYGASGADTQYF
TRBJ1-3 | TRBV5-1 | NA | TRBD1 | TGCGCCAGCAGCCAGGGGGCAGGTGGAAACACCATATATTTT | CASSQGAGGNTIYF
TRBJ1-1 | TRBV2 | NA | TRBD1 | TGTGCCAGCAGTCTCGGGGGGACAGGGCTGACTTTCTTT | CASSLGGTGLTFF
TRBJ2-7 | TRBV12-5 | once | TRBD2 | TGTGCTAGTGGTTTTCCAGTTAGCGGGGTTATCTACGAGCAGTACTTC | CASGFPVSGVIYEQYF
TRBJ2-7 | TRBV5-1 | NA | TRBD2 | TGCGCCAGCAGCCAAGGACTAGCGTCGGTTCTAGAGCAGTACTTC | CASSQGLASVLEQYF
TRBJ1-6 | TRBV7-9 | NA | TRBD1 | TGTGCCAGCAGCTTATACAGGGGACAATCCAATTCACCCCTCAACTTT | CASSLYRGQSNSPLNF
TRBJ1-3 | TRBV6-1 | NA | NA | TGTGCCAGCAGTGAGGTATTCCGGCGGGACACCATATATTTT | CASSEVFRRDTIYF
TRBJ2-1 | TRBV19 | NA | TRBD2 | TGTGCCAGTAAGGCGGGGGGAGGGGGGAACAATGAGCAGTTCTTC | CASKAGGGGNNEQFF
TRBJ1-2 | TRBV19 | NA | NA | TGTGCCACCCGCCCGGACTCGGACTATGGCTACACCTTC | CATRPDSDYGYTF
TRBJ1-5 | TRBV7-7 | NA | NA | TGTGCTAGCGCATACAGGGCTCAGCCCCAGCATTTT | CASAYRAQPQHF
TRBJ2-1 | TRBV7-6 | NA | NA | TGTGCCAGCAGCCGGAGGGGACCGAATGAGCAGTTCTTC | CASSRRGPNEQFF
TRBJ2-1 | TRBV5-1 | NA | NA | TGCGCCAGCAGCTCGATTCTCGGGGACTATGAGCAGTTCTTC | CASSSILGDYEQFF
TRBJ1-2 | TRBV28 | NA | TRBD1 | TGTGCCAGTCTTTATCCCCGGGGACAGACCCTCTATGGCTACACCTTC | CASLYPRGQTLYGYTF
TRBJ2-2 | TRBV5-4 | NA | NA | TGTGCCAGCAGCTTGGAGGGGCTCGGGGAGCTGTTTTTT | CASSLEGLGELFF
TRBJ1-5 | TRBV10-3 | NA | TRBD1 | TGTGCCATCAGTGTCGACAGGGACAATCAGCCCCAGCATTTT | CAISVDRDNQPQHF
TRBJ1-6 | TRBV5-4 | few | TRBD1 | TGTGCCAGCAGCTTGGCCGTAGGACAGGGGAATTCACCCCTCCACTTT | CASSLAVGQGNSPLHF